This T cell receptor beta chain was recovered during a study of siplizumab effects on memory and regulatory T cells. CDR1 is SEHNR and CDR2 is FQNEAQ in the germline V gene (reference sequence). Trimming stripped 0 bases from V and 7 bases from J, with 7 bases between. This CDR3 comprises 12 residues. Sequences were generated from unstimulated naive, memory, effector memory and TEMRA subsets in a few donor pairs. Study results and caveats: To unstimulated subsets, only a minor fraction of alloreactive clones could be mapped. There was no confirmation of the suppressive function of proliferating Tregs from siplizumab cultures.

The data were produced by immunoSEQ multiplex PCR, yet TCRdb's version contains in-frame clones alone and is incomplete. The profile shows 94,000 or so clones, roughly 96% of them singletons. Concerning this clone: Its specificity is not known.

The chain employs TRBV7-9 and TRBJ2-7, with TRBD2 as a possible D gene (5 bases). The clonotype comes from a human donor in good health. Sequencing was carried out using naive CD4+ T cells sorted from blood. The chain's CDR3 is CASSLAGKEQYF. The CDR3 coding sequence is TGTGCCAGCAGCTTAGCCGGGAAGGAGCAGTACTTC. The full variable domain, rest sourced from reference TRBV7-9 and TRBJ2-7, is DTGVSQNPRHKITKRGQNVTFRCDPISEHNRLYWYRQTLGQGPEFLTYFQNEAQLEKSRLLSDRFSAERPKGSFSTLEIQRTEQGDSAMYLCASSLAGKEQYFGPGTRLTVT.